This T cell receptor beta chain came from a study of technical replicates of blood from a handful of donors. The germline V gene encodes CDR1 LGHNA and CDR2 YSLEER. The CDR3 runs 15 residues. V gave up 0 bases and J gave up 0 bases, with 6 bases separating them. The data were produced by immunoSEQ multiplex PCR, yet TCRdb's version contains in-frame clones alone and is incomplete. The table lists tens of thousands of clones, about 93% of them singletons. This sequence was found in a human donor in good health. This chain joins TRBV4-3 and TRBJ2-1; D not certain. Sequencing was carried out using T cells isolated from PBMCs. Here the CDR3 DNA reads TGCGCCAGCAGCCAAGAATCTAGCTCCTACAATGAGCAGTTCTTC. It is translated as CASSQESSSYNEQFF.